This T cell receptor beta chain was sequenced during a study of PD-1 blockade in classical Hodgkin lymphoma. Some clones are missing from TCRdb's copy, which holds only in-frame ones; the method was immunoSEQ multiplex PCR. The sample consists of roughly 68,000 clones, nearly 95% of them appearing once. Germline V gene data show CDR1 as KGHSH and CDR2 as LQKENI. CDR3 length: 11 residues. V lost 5 bases, J lost 11 bases, and 12 bases lay in between. Study-level results: The repertoire differences lack a defined cause, possibly disease activity or prior therapy.

Note on this clone: The antigen remains undetermined.

Time point meaning: newly diagnosed, previously untreated cHL patient sample. This sequence originates from a human donor with classical Hodgkin lymphoma. The genes are TRBV18 and TRBJ1-1, with D possibly TRBD1 on 5 matching bases. The sequenced sample was peripheral blood mononuclear cells (PBMCs). The CDR3 coding sequence is TGTGCCAGCTCATTTGTCGGGACGGCTTTCTTT. It translates to CASSFVGTAFF. The entire variable domain, with the rest obtained from reference TRBV18 and TRBJ1-1, is as follows: NAGVMQNPRHLVRRRGQEARLRCSPMKGHSHVYWYRQLPEEGLKFMVYLQKENIIDESGMPKERFSAEFPKEGPSILRIQQVVRGDSAAYFCASSFVGTAFFGQGTRLTVV.